A single sample is the source of the 27 T cell receptor beta chains below, sequenced in a study of radiotherapy plus CTLA-4 blockade in lung cancer. The data were produced by immunoSEQ multiplex PCR, yet TCRdb's version contains in-frame clones alone and is incomplete. Among some 87,000 clones listed, under 85% were seen once. Sequenced material: peripheral blood, taken from a patient treated with radiotherapy plus ipilimumab. These receptors were obtained from a human donor with non-small cell lung cancer that progressed on radiotherapy plus ipilimumab.

The rearrangement uses TRBV28 and TRBJ1-1, with 9 bases aligning to TRBD1. Losses at the gene ends were 6 bases for V and 3 bases for J; bases not matched to a gene: 8. The CDR3 length is 15 residues. Germline assignment: CDR1 MDHEN and CDR2 SYDVKM. As DNA, the CDR3 is TGTGCCAGCAGATTCACAGGGGGCTCCTACACTGAAGCTTTCTTT. This sequence encodes CASRFTGGSYTEAFF.

On this clone: Within the sample, other DNA sequences also encode this same CDR3. V is TRBV7-2 and J is TRBJ1-1; TRBD1 is a possible D gene (6 bases). This CDR3 is 14 amino acids long. Germline assignment: CDR1 SGHTA and CDR2 FQGNSA. The V and J ends lost 2 bases and 1 base respectively, with 8 bases between them. The CDR3 sequence is CASSLMTGNTEAFF. The CDR3 DNA follows: TGTGCCAGCAGCTTAATGACAGGGAACACTGAAGCTTTCTTT.

This clone has only one observation. This chain uses TRBV4-1 with TRBJ2-7; 12 bases match TRBD1. With 4 bases clipped from V and 5 bases from J, the junction kept 6 bases outside the gene matches. Germline CDR1 is MGHRA and CDR2 is YSYEKL. The CDR3 length is 15 residues. The CDR3 is CASSLWDRGLDEQYF. In nucleotides, the CDR3 is TGCGCCAGCAGCCTCTGGGACAGGGGGCTGGACGAGCAGTACTTC.

V and J are TRBV30 and TRBJ1-2; 8 nucleotides align to TRBD1. The CDR3 is 14 residues long. V shed 2 bases and J 2 bases; nucleotides not matched to a gene: 4. Germline-derived CDR1 and CDR2 are GTSNPN and SVGIG (reference sequence). In DNA, the CDR3 is TGTGCCTGGAGTCGGACAGGGATCAACTATGGCTACACCTTC. Translated, it gives CAWSRTGINYGYTF. The full variable domain, with the rest looked up from reference TRBV30 and TRBJ1-2, is SQTIHQWPATLVQPVGSPLSLECTVEGTSNPNLYWYRQAAGRGLQLLFYSVGIGQISSEVPQNLSASRPQDRQFILSSKKLLLSDSGFYLCAWSRTGINYGYTFGSGTRLTVV.

The V gene is TRBV28, the J gene TRBJ2-1; no firm D call. Per the germline V gene, CDR1 is MDHEN and CDR2 is SYDVKM. CDR3 size: 15 residues. Trimming cost V 2 bases and J 0 bases, with 8 bases left between them. The CDR3 spells CASSLDTSSYNEQFF. For the CDR3, the DNA is TGTGCCAGCAGTTTAGACACATCCTCCTACAATGAGCAGTTCTTC. The variable domain in full, with the rest retrieved from reference TRBV28 and TRBJ2-1, is DVKVTQSSRYLVKRTGEKVFLECVQDMDHENMFWYRQDPGLGLRLIYFSYDVKMKEKGDIPEGYSVSREKKERFSLILESASTNQTSMYLCASSLDTSSYNEQFFGPGTRLTVL.

In its sample, this clone was seen once. The chain carries TRBV7-9 and TRBJ1-1; D unclear. This CDR3 has 13 residues. Germline V gene sequence: CDR1 SEHNR, CDR2 FQNEAQ (reference sequence). Deletions cut 1 base from V and 11 bases from J, with 14 bases between. CDR3 sequence: CASSLGLEGDAFF. DNA of the CDR3: TGTGCCAGCAGCTTAGGGTTGGAGGGCGACGCTTTCTTT.

This clone appeared once. This sequence joins TRBV27 and TRBJ1-2; 10 bases align to TRBD1. There are 17 residues in the CDR3. CDR1 MNHEY and CDR2 SMNVEV come from the germline V gene (reference sequence). J gave up 4 bases and V 0 bases, and 8 bases lay outside the gene matches. CDR3 in amino acids: CASSLSDRGRPGYGYTF. The CDR3, as DNA: TGTGCCAGCAGTTTATCTGACAGGGGGCGCCCCGGCTATGGCTACACCTTC.

The gene calls are TRBV9 and TRBJ2-7; 13 nucleotides match TRBD2. The CDR3 length is 17 residues. Germline CDR1 is SGDLS and CDR2 is YYNGEE. Germline trimming cut 3 bases from V and 2 bases from J; bases unmatched to any gene: 8. In DNA, the CDR3 is TGTGCCAGCAGCGCGGGGGGACTAGCGGGATCCACCTACGAGCAGTACTTC. The encoded protein is CASSAGGLAGSTYEQYF.

The rearrangement joins TRBV5-4 to TRBJ2-7, with TRBD2 matching 8 bases. The CDR3 is 16 residues long. After removal of 4 bases from V and 0 bases from J, the junction contained 9 bases not matched to a gene. Germline CDR1 SGHNT, CDR2 YYREEE (reference sequence). The CDR3 DNA reads TGTGCCAGCAGCCTTTGGGGGACTAGGATCTCCTACGAGCAGTACTTC. Amino acids: CASSLWGTRISYEQYF.

The rearrangement joins TRBV2 to TRBJ1-1; 8 nucleotides line up with TRBD1. Germline CDR1 and CDR2: SNHLY and FYNNEI. This CDR3 comprises 15 residues. The junction had 7 bases not matched to a gene; V was cut back by 3 bases and J by 4 bases. CDR3: CASSDRQGAFTEAFF. CDR3 DNA sequence: TGTGCCAGCAGTGATAGGCAGGGGGCTTTCACTGAAGCTTTCTTT.

The chain recombines TRBV15 with TRBJ2-1; no clear D. Trimming took off 0 bases at V and 0 bases at J, with 9 bases between the two ends. Per the germline V gene, CDR1 is LNHNV and CDR2 is YYDKDF (reference sequence). The CDR3 is 16 residues long. The CDR3 DNA reads as TGTGCCACCAGCAGAGAGCGTCCGGGCTCCTACAATGAGCAGTTCTTC. Its translation is CATSRERPGSYNEQFF.

The V call is TRBV28, the J call TRBJ2-7; D uncertain. The CDR3 covers 15 residues. Trimming removed 2 bases at V and 6 bases at J, with 17 bases between. The V gene's germline CDR1 is MDHEN and CDR2 SYDVKM. The DNA for the CDR3 is TGTGCCAGCAGTTTACTCCGCGGTGGGGAAAGCGAGCAGTACTTC. It yields the protein CASSLLRGGESEQYF. The full variable domain, its missing parts supplied by reference TRBV28 and TRBJ2-7, is DVKVTQSSRYLVKRTGEKVFLECVQDMDHENMFWYRQDPGLGLRLIYFSYDVKMKEKGDIPEGYSVSREKKERFSLILESASTNQTSMYLCASSLLRGGESEQYFGPGTRLTVT.

V is TRBV19 and J is TRBJ1-5; the match to TRBD1 covers 7 bases. Unmatched junction bases numbered 13, after V lost 3 bases and J lost 2 bases. Germline V gives CDR1 LNHDA, CDR2 SQIVND (reference sequence). There are 18 residues in the CDR3. The CDR3: CASSISGVRTGGNQPQHF. The CDR3 nucleotides are TGTGCCAGTAGTATTTCTGGGGTACGCACAGGGGGCAATCAGCCCCAGCATTTT. The full variable domain, its missing parts supplied by reference TRBV19 and TRBJ1-5, is DGGITQSPKYLFRKEGQNVTLSCEQNLNHDAMYWYRQDPGQGLRLIYYSQIVNDFQKGDIAEGYSVSREKKESFPLTVTSAQKNPTAFYLCASSISGVRTGGNQPQHFGDGTRLSIL.

In its sample, this clone was seen a few times. The chain carries TRBV4-1 and TRBJ1-1; TRBD1 is a possible D gene (6 bases). Trimming stripped 4 bases from V and 3 bases from J, with 15 bases between. Germline assignment: CDR1 MGHRA and CDR2 YSYEKL. This CDR3 is built from 15 residues. Written as DNA, the CDR3 is TGCGCCAGCAGCCTCCGGGACAATGATGACACTGAAGCTTTCTTT. It codes for CASSLRDNDDTEAFF.

This clone was counted between two and nine times. This CDR3 is also generated by other DNA sequences in the sample. V is TRBV4-2 and J is TRBJ2-7, with 7 bases matching TRBD1. CDR1 is LGHNA, CDR2 YNFKEQ, per germline. There are 14 residues in the CDR3. V trimming: 4 bases; J trimming: 4 bases; junction bases outside the gene matches: 7. CDR3 bases: TGTGCCAGCAGCCGACGGACAGGTGGGTACGAGCAGTACTTC. Amino acid sequence: CASSRRTGGYEQYF.

The chain has TRBV19 and TRBJ1-1; possibly TRBD1 for D (5 bases). The germline gives CDR1 LNHDA, CDR2 SQIVND (reference sequence). Trimming stripped 3 bases from V and 1 base from J, with 12 bases between. The CDR3 has 15 amino acids. CDR3 loop: CASSISGRTNTEAFF. The CDR3 DNA sequence: TGTGCCAGTAGTATTTCGGGACGGACGAACACTGAAGCTTTCTTT.

The chain uses TRBV7-9 and TRBJ2-1, with 7 positions matching TRBD1. Trimming cost V 2 bases and J 14 bases; bases outside gene matches: 15. The CDR3 sequence is 15 residues long. From germline, CDR1 is SEHNR and CDR2 FQNEAQ (reference sequence). The CDR3 loop is CASSLTGTEVTREFF. CDR3 nucleotide sequence: TGTGCCAGCAGCTTAACCGGGACAGAAGTAACAAGGGAGTTCTTC. Based on the CDR3 plus reference TRBV7-9 and TRBJ2-1, the full variable domain is DTGVSQNPRHKITKRGQNVTFRCDPISEHNRLYWYRQTLGQGPEFLTYFQNEAQLEKSRLLSDRFSAERPKGSFSTLEIQRTEQGDSAMYLCASSLTGTEVTREFFGPGTRLTVL.

This clone was detected once. The chain recombines TRBV7-3 with TRBJ1-2; the match to TRBD1 covers 11 bases. CDR1 and CDR2 from the germline V gene are SGHTA and FQGTGA. The CDR3 consists of 14 residues. V gave up 5 bases and J gave up 7 bases; unmatched junction bases: 6. The CDR3, as DNA: TGTGCCAGCAGCCCGGACAGGGGGCGGGGTGGCTACACCTTC. Translation: CASSPDRGRGGYTF.

This sequence joins TRBV5-1 and TRBJ2-2; D is uncertain. V gave up 5 bases and J gave up 1 base, with 9 bases separating them. Germline-derived CDR1 and CDR2 are SGHRS and YFSETQ. The CDR3 contains 14 residues. This chain's CDR3 is CASRGAVNTGELFF. The CDR3 nucleotides are TGCGCCAGCAGGGGCGCGGTGAACACCGGGGAGCTGTTTTTT.

The CDR3 reads CASSLGLAGPAETQYF. CDR3 bases: TGTGCCAGCAGCTTGGGTCTAGCGGGACCGGCAGAGACCCAGTACTTC. The chain uses TRBV11-3 and TRBJ2-5; 9 nucleotides agree with TRBD2. Germline-derived CDR1 and CDR2 are SGHNT and YENEEA. The CDR3 has 16 residues. J lost 4 bases, V lost 3 bases, and 9 bases had no gene match.

V and J are TRBV30 and TRBJ2-7, with no clear D. Germline assignment: CDR1 GTSNPN and CDR2 SVGIG (reference sequence). Deletions cut 0 bases from V and 7 bases from J, with 10 bases between. This CDR3 has 12 amino acids. CDR3 loop: CAWSVDLGEQYF. The CDR3 DNA follows: TGTGCCTGGAGTGTAGACCTGGGGGAGCAGTACTTC.

This chain links TRBV7-9 with TRBJ1-2; possible D gene TRBD1, 5 bases. V was clipped by 1 base and J by 8 bases, with 14 bases between them. This CDR3 is built from 14 residues. CDR1 SEHNR and CDR2 FQNEAQ come from the germline V gene (reference sequence). The CDR3 DNA follows: TGTGCCAGCAGCTTAGGTGGGGGAATCTACGGCTACACCTTC. This sequence encodes CASSLGGGIYGYTF.

The chain is built from TRBV19 and TRBJ1-3; no definite D call. Trimming cost V 7 bases and J 0 bases, with 19 bases left between them. CDR1 is LNHDA, CDR2 SQIVND, per germline (reference sequence). CDR3 length: 17 residues. The CDR3: CASTTSRSRVSGNTIYF. CDR3 nucleotides: TGTGCCAGTACCACCTCCCGGTCCCGCGTCTCTGGAAACACCATATATTTT.

J is TRBJ1-1 and V is TRBV29-1, with 7 bases identical to TRBD1. CDR3 length: 13 amino acids. V lost 5 bases to trimming and J lost 8 bases; unmatched junction nucleotides: 11. The V gene's germline CDR1 is SQVTM and CDR2 ANQGSEA. CDR3 bases: TGCAGCGTTAGGAAGGGGGCGGAGGTGGAAGCTTTCTTT. Protein product: CSVRKGAEVEAFF.

V is TRBV2 and J is TRBJ2-7; tentatively, D is TRBD1 (6 bases). Germline V gene lookup returns CDR1 SNHLY and CDR2 FYNNEI. CDR3 length equals 14 residues. V lost 6 bases and J 1 base, leaving 13 bases between the germline ends. CDR3 protein: CASSPDRQSYEQYF. As DNA, the CDR3 is TGTGCCAGCAGCCCCGACAGGCAGTCCTACGAGCAGTACTTC.

V is TRBV18 and J is TRBJ2-7, with 7 bases matching TRBD2. This CDR3 is 14 amino acids long. Trimming took 2 bases from V and 4 from J; bases not matched to a gene: 5. The V gene's germline CDR1 is KGHSH and CDR2 LQKENI. CDR3: CASSPSREGYEQYF. DNA for the CDR3: TGTGCCAGCTCACCATCAAGGGAGGGATACGAGCAGTACTTC.

The V call is TRBV7-9, the J call TRBJ2-1; 12 bases align to TRBD2. CDR1 and CDR2 from the germline V gene are SEHNR and FQNEAQ (reference sequence). This CDR3 has 19 residues. V lost 4 bases, J lost 0 bases, and 10 bases stayed unmatched. The CDR3 protein is CASSSPLAGGPSSYNEQFF. CDR3 sequence (DNA): TGTGCCAGCAGCTCCCCTCTAGCGGGGGGGCCGAGCTCCTACAATGAGCAGTTCTTC.